The entry that follows covers one TCR beta chain sequence. The target antigen is unknown. Sequenced by immunoSEQ multiplex PCR; TCRdb stores in-frame clones only, minus some. The table includes under 40,000 clones, less than 80% detected once. This sample was included in a study of OX40 agonist ivuxolimab in advanced cancers. At the level of the study: Three patients had partial responses: one hepatocellular carcinoma, two cutaneous melanoma.

General study points: Which antigen the expanded peripheral T cells recognized is unknown.

The specimen comprised CD4+ or CD8+ T cells sorted from blood, sampled in a trial of the OX40 agonist ivuxolimab. This receptor was identified in an adult with an advanced solid tumor such as melanoma, head and neck, liver or kidney cancer.

Here the CDR3 DNA reads TGTGCCTGGAGTGTCGCCCAATACACTGAAGCTTTCTTT. This encodes CAWSVAQYTEAFF. The genes are TRBV30 and TRBJ1-1; the D is unclear. Trimming cost V 0 bases and J 3 bases, with 8 bases left between them. Germline loops: CDR1 GTSNPN, CDR2 SVGIG (reference sequence). The CDR3 totals 13 residues.